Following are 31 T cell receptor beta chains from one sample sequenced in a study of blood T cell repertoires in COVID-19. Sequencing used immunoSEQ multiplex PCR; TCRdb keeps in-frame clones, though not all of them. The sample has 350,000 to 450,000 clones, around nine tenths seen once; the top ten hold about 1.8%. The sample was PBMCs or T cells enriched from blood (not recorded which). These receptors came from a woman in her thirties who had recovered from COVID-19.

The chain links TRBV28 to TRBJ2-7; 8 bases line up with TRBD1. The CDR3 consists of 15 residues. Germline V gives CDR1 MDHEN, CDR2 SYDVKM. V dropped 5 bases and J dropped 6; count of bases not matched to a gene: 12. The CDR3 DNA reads TGTGCCAGCAGTCCCTCCGGGACAGGCTCTGGCGAGCAGTACTTC. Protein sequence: CASSPSGTGSGEQYF.

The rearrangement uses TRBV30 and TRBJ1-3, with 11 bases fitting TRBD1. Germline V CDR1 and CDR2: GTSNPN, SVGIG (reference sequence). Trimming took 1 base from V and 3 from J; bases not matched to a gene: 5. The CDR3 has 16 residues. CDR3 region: CAWSALDRGHGNTIYF. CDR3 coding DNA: TGTGCCTGGAGTGCGCTGGACAGGGGGCATGGAAACACCATATATTTT.

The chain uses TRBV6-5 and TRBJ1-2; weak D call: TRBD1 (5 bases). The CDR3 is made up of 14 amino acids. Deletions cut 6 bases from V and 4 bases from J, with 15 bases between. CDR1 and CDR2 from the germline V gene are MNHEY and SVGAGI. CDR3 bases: TGTGCCAGCAGCGACTTAGGGGCCCCCTATGGCTACACCTTC. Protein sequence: CASSDLGAPYGYTF.

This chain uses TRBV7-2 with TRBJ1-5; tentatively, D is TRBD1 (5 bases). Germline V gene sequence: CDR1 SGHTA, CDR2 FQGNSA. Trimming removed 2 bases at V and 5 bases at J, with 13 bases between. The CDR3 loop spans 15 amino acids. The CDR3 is CASSLYRGGHQPQHF. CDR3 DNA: TGTGCCAGCAGCTTATATCGGGGGGGTCATCAGCCCCAGCATTTT.

As DNA, the CDR3 is TGTGCCAGCAGCGTGGGGGACACAACCCATTACTATGGCTACACCTTC. This codes for CASSVGDTTHYYGYTF. The rearrangement uses TRBV9 and TRBJ1-2; D is perhaps TRBD1 (6 bases). Germline CDR1 reads SGDLS; CDR2 reads YYNGEE. Trimming took off 2 bases at V and 3 bases at J, with 17 bases between the two ends. This CDR3 has 16 amino acids.

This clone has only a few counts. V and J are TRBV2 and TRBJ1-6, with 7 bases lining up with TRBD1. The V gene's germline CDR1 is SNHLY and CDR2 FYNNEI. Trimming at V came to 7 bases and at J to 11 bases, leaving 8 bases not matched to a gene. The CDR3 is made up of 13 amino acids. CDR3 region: CASIGRQGTPLHF. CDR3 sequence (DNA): TGTGCCAGCATAGGGAGACAGGGAACACCCCTCCACTTT.

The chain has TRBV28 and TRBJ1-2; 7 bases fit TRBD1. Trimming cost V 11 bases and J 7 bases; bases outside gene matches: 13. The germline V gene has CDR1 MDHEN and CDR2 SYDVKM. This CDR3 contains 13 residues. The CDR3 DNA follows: TGTGCCGGGGGACAGTCCGACGTTGGTGGCTACACCTTC. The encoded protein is CAGGQSDVGGYTF.

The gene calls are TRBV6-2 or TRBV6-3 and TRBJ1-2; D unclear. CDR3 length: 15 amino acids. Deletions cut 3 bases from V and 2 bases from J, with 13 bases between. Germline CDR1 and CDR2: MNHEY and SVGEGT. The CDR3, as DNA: TGTGCCAGCAGTTATGCCGGGATGTCAAACTATGGCTACACCTTC. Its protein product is CASSYAGMSNYGYTF.

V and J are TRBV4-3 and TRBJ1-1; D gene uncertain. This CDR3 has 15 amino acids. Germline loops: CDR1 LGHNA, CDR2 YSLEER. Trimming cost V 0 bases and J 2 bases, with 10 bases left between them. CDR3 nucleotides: TGCGCCAGCAGCCAAGATAATCGAGGAAACACTGAAGCTTTCTTT. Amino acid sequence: CASSQDNRGNTEAFF.

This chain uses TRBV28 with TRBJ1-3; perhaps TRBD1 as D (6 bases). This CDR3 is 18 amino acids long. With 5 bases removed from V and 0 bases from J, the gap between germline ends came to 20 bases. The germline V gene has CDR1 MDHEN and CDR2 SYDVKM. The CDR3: CASSPPGAGGSSGNTIYF. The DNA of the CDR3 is TGTGCCAGCAGTCCTCCTGGGGCGGGGGGCAGCTCTGGAAACACCATATATTTT.

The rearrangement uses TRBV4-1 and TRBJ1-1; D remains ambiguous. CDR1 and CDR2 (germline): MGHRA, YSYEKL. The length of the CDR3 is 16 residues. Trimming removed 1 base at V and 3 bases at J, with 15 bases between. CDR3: CASSQVFAGIHTEAFF. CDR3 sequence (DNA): TGCGCCAGCAGCCAAGTGTTTGCGGGGATACACACTGAAGCTTTCTTT.

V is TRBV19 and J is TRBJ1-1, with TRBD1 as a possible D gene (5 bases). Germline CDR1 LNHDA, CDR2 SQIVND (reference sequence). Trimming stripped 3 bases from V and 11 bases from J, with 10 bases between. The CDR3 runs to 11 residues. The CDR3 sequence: CASSMGGRAFF. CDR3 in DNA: TGTGCCAGTAGTATGGGGGGTAGGGCTTTCTTT.

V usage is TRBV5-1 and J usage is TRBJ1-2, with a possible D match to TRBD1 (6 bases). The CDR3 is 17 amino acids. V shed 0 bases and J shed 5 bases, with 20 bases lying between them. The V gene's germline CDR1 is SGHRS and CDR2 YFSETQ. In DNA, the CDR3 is TGCGCCAGCAGCTTGGGGACGGGGACACCTAAGCGGTATGGCTACACCTTC. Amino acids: CASSLGTGTPKRYGYTF.

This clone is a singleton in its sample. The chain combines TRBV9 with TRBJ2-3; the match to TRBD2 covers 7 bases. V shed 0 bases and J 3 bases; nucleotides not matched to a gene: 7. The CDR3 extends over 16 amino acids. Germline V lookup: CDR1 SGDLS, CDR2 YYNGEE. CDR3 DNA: TGTGCCAGCAGCGTAGAGGGGCAGGGAGGGACAGATACGCAGTATTTT. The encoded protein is CASSVEGQGGTDTQYF.

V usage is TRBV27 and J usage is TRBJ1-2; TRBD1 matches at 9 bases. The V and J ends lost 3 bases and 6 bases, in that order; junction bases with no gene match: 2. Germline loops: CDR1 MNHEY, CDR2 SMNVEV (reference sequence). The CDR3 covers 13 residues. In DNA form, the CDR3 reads TGTGCCAGCAGTTTCCGGGACAGGGATGGCTACACCTTC. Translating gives CASSFRDRDGYTF.

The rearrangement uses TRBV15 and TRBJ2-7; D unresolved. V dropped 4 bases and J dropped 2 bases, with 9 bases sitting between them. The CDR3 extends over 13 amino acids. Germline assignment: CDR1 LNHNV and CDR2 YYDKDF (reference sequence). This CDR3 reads CATSNALTYEQYF. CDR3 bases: TGTGCCACCAGCAACGCACTTACCTACGAGCAGTACTTC.

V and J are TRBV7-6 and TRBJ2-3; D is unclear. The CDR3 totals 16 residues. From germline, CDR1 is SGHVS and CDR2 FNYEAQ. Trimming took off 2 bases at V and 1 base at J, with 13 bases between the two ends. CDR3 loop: CASSLKPPGGTDTQYF. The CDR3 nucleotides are TGTGCCAGCAGCTTAAAACCACCCGGAGGCACAGATACGCAGTATTTT.

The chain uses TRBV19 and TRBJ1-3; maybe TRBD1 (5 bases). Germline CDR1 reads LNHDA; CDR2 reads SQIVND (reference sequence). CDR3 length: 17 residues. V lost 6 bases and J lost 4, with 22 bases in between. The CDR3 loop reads CASSNRAGALKGNTIYF. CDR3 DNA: TGTGCCAGTAGCAATAGGGCTGGGGCGCTTAAAGGAAACACCATATATTTT. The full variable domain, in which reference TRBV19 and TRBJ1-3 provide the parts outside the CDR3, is DGGITQSPKYLFRKEGQNVTLSCEQNLNHDAMYWYRQDPGQGLRLIYYSQIVNDFQKGDIAEGYSVSREKKESFPLTVTSAQKNPTAFYLCASSNRAGALKGNTIYFGEGSWLTVV.

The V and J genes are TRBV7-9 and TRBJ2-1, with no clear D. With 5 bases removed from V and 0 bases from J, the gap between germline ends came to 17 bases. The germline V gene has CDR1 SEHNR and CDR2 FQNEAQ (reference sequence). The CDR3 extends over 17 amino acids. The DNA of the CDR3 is TGTGCCAGCAGCCCCTTCCCATCCTCGAGCTCCTACAATGAGCAGTTCTTC. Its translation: CASSPFPSSSSYNEQFF.

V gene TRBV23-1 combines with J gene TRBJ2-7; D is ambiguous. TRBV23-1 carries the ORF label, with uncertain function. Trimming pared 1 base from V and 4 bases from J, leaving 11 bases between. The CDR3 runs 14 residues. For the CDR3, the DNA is TGCGCCAGCAGTCAATATCCACGAACATACGAGCAGTACTTC. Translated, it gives CASSQYPRTYEQYF.

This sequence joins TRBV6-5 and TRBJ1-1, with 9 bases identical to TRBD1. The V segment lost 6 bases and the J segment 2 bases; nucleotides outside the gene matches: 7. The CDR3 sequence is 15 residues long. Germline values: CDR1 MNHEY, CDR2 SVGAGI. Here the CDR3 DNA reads TGTGCCAGCAGGACAGGGGGTGCGGGTAACACTGAAGCTTTCTTT. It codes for CASRTGGAGNTEAFF.

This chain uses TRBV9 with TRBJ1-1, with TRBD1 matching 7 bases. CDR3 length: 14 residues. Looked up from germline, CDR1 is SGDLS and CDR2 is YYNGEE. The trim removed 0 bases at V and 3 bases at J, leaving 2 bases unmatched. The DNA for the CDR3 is TGTGCCAGCAGCGTAGCACAGGGGCACACTGAAGCTTTCTTT. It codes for CASSVAQGHTEAFF.

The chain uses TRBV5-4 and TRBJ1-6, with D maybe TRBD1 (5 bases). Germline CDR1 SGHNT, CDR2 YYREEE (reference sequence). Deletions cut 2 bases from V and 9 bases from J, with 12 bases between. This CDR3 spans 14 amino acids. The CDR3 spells CASSFETASSPLHF. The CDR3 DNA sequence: TGTGCCAGCAGCTTTGAGACAGCCTCTTCACCCCTCCACTTT.

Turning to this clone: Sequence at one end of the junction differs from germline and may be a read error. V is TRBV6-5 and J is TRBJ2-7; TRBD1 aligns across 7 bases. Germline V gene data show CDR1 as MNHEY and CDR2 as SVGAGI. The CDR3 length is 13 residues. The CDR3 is CASSSIPDRERYF. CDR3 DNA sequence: TGTGCCAGCAGTAGCATACCTGACAGGGAGCGGTACTTC.

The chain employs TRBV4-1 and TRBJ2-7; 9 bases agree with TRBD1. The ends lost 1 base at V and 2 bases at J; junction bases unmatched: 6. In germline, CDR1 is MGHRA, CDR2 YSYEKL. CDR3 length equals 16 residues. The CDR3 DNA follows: TGCGCCAGCAGCCAAGGAGGGGACAGGGTCACCTACGAGCAGTACTTC. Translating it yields CASSQGGDRVTYEQYF.

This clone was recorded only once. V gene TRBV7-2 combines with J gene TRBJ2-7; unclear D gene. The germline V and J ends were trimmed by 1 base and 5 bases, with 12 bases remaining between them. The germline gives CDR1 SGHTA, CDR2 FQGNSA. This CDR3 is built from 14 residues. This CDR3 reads CASSLDWSIHEQYF. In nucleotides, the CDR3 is TGTGCCAGCAGCTTAGATTGGAGCATCCACGAGCAGTACTTC.

The CDR3 nucleotides read TGTGCCAGCAGCGGACAGGGTGTATATCAGCCCCAGCATTTT. Amino acids: CASSGQGVYQPQHF. The chain is built from TRBV2 and TRBJ1-5, with 8 bases that match TRBD1. The CDR3 contains 14 residues. The trim removed 6 bases at V and 5 bases at J, leaving 6 bases unmatched. The V gene's germline CDR1 is SNHLY and CDR2 FYNNEI.

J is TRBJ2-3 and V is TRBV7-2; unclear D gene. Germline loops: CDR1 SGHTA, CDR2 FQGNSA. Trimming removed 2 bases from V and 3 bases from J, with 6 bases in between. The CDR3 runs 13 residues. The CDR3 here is CASSLSPTDTQYF. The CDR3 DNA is TGTGCCAGCAGCTTATCTCCGACAGATACGCAGTATTTT. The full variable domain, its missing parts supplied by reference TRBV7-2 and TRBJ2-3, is GAGVSQSPSNKVTEKGKDVELRCDPISGHTALYWYRQSLGQGLEFLIYFQGNSAPDKSGLPSDRFSAERTGGSVSTLTIQRTQQEDSAVYLCASSLSPTDTQYFGPGTRLTVL.

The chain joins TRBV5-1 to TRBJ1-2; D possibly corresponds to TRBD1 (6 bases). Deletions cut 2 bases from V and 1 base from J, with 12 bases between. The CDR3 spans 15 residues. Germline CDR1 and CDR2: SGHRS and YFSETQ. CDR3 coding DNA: TGCGCCAGCAGCTTTGGGGACACAATTAACTATGGCTACACCTTC. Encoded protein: CASSFGDTINYGYTF.

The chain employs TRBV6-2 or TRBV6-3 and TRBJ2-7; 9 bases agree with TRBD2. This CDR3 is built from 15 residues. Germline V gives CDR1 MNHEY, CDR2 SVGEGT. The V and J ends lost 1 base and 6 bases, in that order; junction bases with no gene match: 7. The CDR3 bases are TGTGCCAGCAGTTACTGGGGTAGCGGGAGTAGCGAGCAGTACTTC. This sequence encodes CASSYWGSGSSEQYF.

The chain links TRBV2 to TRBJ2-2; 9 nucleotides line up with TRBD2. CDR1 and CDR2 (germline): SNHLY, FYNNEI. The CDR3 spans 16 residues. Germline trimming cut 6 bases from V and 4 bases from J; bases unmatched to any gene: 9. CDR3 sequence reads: CASRGSSGKVTGELFF. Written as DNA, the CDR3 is TGTGCCAGCAGGGGTTCTAGCGGGAAGGTCACCGGGGAGCTGTTTTTT.